Below, one TCR beta chain is given with its context. The antigen remains undetermined. The entry originates in a study of naive CD8 T cells in extremely preterm neonates. Overall study: The methods list adults as 20-50 years; the abstract says 25-50.

The CDR3 is made up of 13 amino acids. V lost 5 bases and J lost 6, with 11 bases in between. Germline V CDR1 and CDR2: MNHNS, SASEGT. Only in-frame clones appear in the TCRdb table, and some are missing; sequencing was by immunoSEQ multiplex PCR. The sample has approximately 6,000 clones; around 98% are singletons. Notes on the study in general: Preterm CDR3s were shorter than older groups', with fewer N additions and less trimming. Compared with all age groups, preterm neonates showed less repertoire richness.

The sample holds sorted live naive CD8+ CD45RA+CCR7+ T cells. This chain connects TRBV6-1 to TRBJ2-1; D might be TRBD1 (6 bases). The sample consisted of naive CD8+ T cells from blood. This receptor was obtained from a human donor in good health. The DNA of the CDR3 is TGTGCCAGCAGTTCCAGGGGAGTCAATGAGCAGTTCTTC. As protein: CASSSRGVNEQFF.